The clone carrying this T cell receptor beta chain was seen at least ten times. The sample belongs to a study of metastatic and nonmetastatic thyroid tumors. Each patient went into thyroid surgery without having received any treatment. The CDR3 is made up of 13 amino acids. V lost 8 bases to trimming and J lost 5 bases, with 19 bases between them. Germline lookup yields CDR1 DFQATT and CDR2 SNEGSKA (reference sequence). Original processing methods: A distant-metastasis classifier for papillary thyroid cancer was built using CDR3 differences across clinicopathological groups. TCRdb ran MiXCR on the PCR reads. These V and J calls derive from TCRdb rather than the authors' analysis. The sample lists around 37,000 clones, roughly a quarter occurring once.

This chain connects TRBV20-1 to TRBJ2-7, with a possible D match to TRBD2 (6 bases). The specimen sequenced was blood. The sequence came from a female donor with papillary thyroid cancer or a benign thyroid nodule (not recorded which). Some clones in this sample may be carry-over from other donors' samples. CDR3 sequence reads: CSTVRDSRNEQYF. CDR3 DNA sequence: TGCAGTACAGTCCGGGACTCTCGTAACGAGCAGTACTTC.